The rows below give T cell receptor beta chains drawn from one sample of a study of control samples from healthy donors and cancer patients. Libraries were prepared by immunoSEQ multiplex PCR; TCRdb keeps only in-frame clonotypes and omits some of them. The sample lists 60,000 to 75,000 clones, nearly 85% occurring once. Sequencing was done on a sample of blood. All receptors come from a man over 45 in good health. The CDR3 runs from the conserved cysteine through the conserved F or W. The order of the fields is clone size, V gene, J gene, D gene, CDR3 protein, CDR3 DNA. The D gene is left open where the match is weak. The size of a clone is reported for some rows only, either as once, few or many, or as a class for expanded clones.

>-|TRBV28|TRBJ2-3|-
CASSPRRYNTDTQYF
TGTGCCAGCAGTCCCCGCCGGTACAACACAGATACGCAGTATTTT
>-|TRBV5-5|TRBJ2-7|TRBD1
CASSFGTGYEQYF
TGTGCCAGCAGCTTCGGGACAGGCTACGAGCAGTACTTC
>-|TRBV2|TRBJ1-2|-
CASSSPSQGHFF
TGTGCCAGCAGTTCGCCCAGCCAGGGCCACTTCTTC
>-|TRBV19|TRBJ2-1|-
CASSPLMSSYNEQFF
TGTGCCAGTAGTCCATTAATGAGCTCCTACAATGAGCAGTTCTTC
>once|TRBV6-5|TRBJ2-2|-
CASTKGYTGELFF
TGTGCCAGCACCAAAGGGTACACCGGGGAGCTGTTTTTT
>-|TRBV29-1|TRBJ2-7|TRBD1
CSSWTGLYEQYF
TGCAGCTCGTGGACAGGGTTATACGAGCAGTACTTC
>-|TRBV9|TRBJ1-2|-
CASSGTGPDLYGYTF
TGTGCCAGCAGCGGTACAGGGCCCGACCTCTATGGCTACACCTTC
>-|TRBV4-2|TRBJ2-7|TRBD1
CASSSGQGTAYEQYF
TGTGCCAGCAGCTCGGGACAGGGGACCGCCTACGAGCAGTACTTC
>-|TRBV7-2|TRBJ1-5|TRBD1
CASSLVATGDQPQHF
TGTGCCAGCAGCTTAGTAGCGACAGGGGATCAGCCCCAGCATTTT
>-|TRBV6-4|TRBJ2-2|-
CASKGTGELFF
TGTGCCAGCAAGGGCACCGGGGAGCTGTTTTTT
>-|TRBV5-6|TRBJ2-2|-
CASSSDWPNTGELFF
TGTGCCAGCAGCTCGGACTGGCCGAACACCGGGGAGCTGTTTTTT
>-|TRBV7-3|TRBJ2-2|-
CASSLTGTDTGELFF
TGTGCCAGCAGCTTAACTGGGACCGACACCGGGGAGCTGTTTTTT
>-|TRBV7-2|TRBJ1-4|-
CASSLNEKLFF
TGTGCCAGCAGCCTTAATGAAAAACTGTTTTTT
>few|TRBV12-3/TRBV12-4|TRBJ2-7|-
CASSFLEGEQYF
TGTGCCAGCAGTTTTCTTGAAGGAGAGCAGTACTTC
>-|TRBV7-3|TRBJ2-5|TRBD2
CASSLGSGGYQETQYF
TGTGCCAGCAGCTTAGGTAGCGGGGGGTACCAAGAGACCCAGTACTTC
>few|TRBV2|TRBJ2-7|-
CASMAAYEQYF
TGTGCCAGCATGGCGGCCTACGAGCAGTACTTC
>-|TRBV30|TRBJ2-7|-
CASLTASYEQYF
TGTGCCTCTTTGACGGCCTCCTACGAGCAGTACTTC
>-|TRBV18|TRBJ1-5|-
CASSPLPSGGSQPQHF
TGTGCCAGCTCACCACTTCCATCGGGGGGCAGCCAGCCCCAGCATTTT
>-|TRBV24-1|TRBJ1-5|-
CATSDPGTSQHF
TGTGCCACCAGTGATCCCGGAACGTCCCAGCATTTT
>-|TRBV6-6|TRBJ2-7|-
CASGPGLVTYEQYF
TGTGCCAGCGGGCCGGGACTCGTAACCTACGAGCAGTACTTC
>-|TRBV7-9|TRBJ2-1|TRBD2
CASTPIRLAGDRDEQFF
TGTGCCAGCACCCCGATTAGACTAGCGGGAGATCGGGATGAGCAGTTCTTC
>once|TRBV18|TRBJ2-1|-
CASSPQSNEQFF
TGTGCCAGCTCACCCCAGTCAAATGAGCAGTTCTTC
>-|TRBV19|TRBJ1-3|-
CASSIKTPSGNTIYF
TGTGCCAGTAGTATCAAGACTCCCTCTGGAAACACCATATATTTT
>-|TRBV15|TRBJ2-7|TRBD1
CATSRETGGIYEQYF
TGTGCCACCAGCAGAGAAACAGGGGGAATTTACGAGCAGTACTTC
>-|TRBV29-1|TRBJ2-7|-
CSVATSGVYEQYF
TGCAGCGTTGCCACTTCTGGGGTTTACGAGCAGTACTTC
>-|TRBV12-3/TRBV12-4|TRBJ1-5|-
CASRQDGQPQHF
TGTGCCAGCAGACAGGACGGTCAGCCCCAGCATTTT
>-|TRBV7-6|TRBJ2-5|-
CASSLGAISGQETQYF
TGTGCCAGCAGCTTAGGGGCCATAAGCGGCCAAGAGACCCAGTACTTC
>-|TRBV6-6|TRBJ1-4|-
CASRESPEGGKLFF
TGTGCCAGCAGAGAAAGCCCAGAGGGAGGGAAACTGTTTTTT
>-|TRBV7-2|TRBJ1-2|-
CASSANRAGYTF
TGTGCCAGCAGCGCGAACAGGGCTGGCTACACCTTC
>-|TRBV6-5|TRBJ1-1|TRBD1
CASSYRTGVIEAFF
TGTGCCAGCAGTTACCGGACAGGGGTTATTGAAGCTTTCTTT
>few|TRBV20-1|TRBJ2-5|TRBD2
CSASEPGASGGFGETQYF
TGCAGTGCTAGTGAACCAGGGGCTAGCGGGGGGTTCGGAGAGACCCAGTACTTC
>-|TRBV19|TRBJ1-2|-
CASSLFSGGTIGYTF
TGTGCCAGTAGTCTATTTTCCGGGGGTACAATTGGCTACACCTTC
>-|TRBV30|TRBJ2-7|TRBD1
CAWESTGVDEQYF
TGTGCCTGGGAATCTACAGGGGTCGACGAGCAGTACTTC
>-|TRBV12-5|TRBJ1-5|-
CASGPSGNAQPQHF
TGTGCTAGTGGACCTTCAGGGAACGCTCAGCCCCAGCATTTT
>once|TRBV2|TRBJ2-7|-
CAINRLYEQYF
TGTGCCATAAACAGGCTCTACGAGCAGTACTTC
>-|TRBV10-3|TRBJ2-7|-
CAISFGANRDEQYF
TGTGCCATCAGTTTCGGGGCAAACAGGGACGAGCAGTACTTC
>-|TRBV5-1|TRBJ1-6|-
CASSPGHHNSPLHF
TGCGCCAGCAGCCCCGGACATCATAATTCACCCCTCCACTTT
>-|TRBV11-3|TRBJ2-1|TRBD2
CASSLAAGLAVNEQFF
TGTGCCAGCAGCTTAGCTGCGGGACTAGCGGTCAATGAGCAGTTCTTC
>-|TRBV6-4|TRBJ2-1|-
CARSGNAYNEQFF
TGTGCCAGGTCCGGGAACGCCTACAATGAGCAGTTCTTC
>-|TRBV19|TRBJ2-7|TRBD1
CASSIAQTGTHEQYF
TGTGCCAGTAGTATAGCGCAGACAGGGACCCACGAGCAGTACTTC
>-|TRBV7-9|TRBJ2-5|TRBD2
CASRVAGGPETQYF
TGTGCCAGCAGGGTAGCGGGGGGGCCGGAGACCCAGTACTTC
>-|TRBV11-3|TRBJ2-1|-
CASSSGRRLKVEQFF
TGTGCCAGCAGCTCCGGCCGACGACTTAAGGTTGAGCAGTTCTTC
>-|TRBV16|TRBJ2-1|TRBD2
CASSRPGGGADNEQFF
TGTGCCAGCAGCCGACCGGGAGGCGGGGCTGACAATGAGCAGTTCTTC
>few|TRBV7-2|TRBJ2-7|-
CASSLASGGRGHEQYF
TGTGCCAGCAGCTTAGCATCGGGTGGGAGGGGGCACGAGCAGTACTTC
>few|TRBV12-3/TRBV12-4|TRBJ1-1|-
CASSVTSEAFF
TGTGCCAGCAGTGTTACAAGTGAAGCTTTCTTT
>few|TRBV7-3|TRBJ2-6|-
CASSGADTGANVLTF
TGTGCCAGCAGCGGGGCAGACACTGGGGCCAACGTCCTGACTTTC
>-|TRBV18|TRBJ1-5|-
CASSPVGSYSNQPQHF
TGTGCCAGCTCACCCGTGGGCAGCTATAGCAATCAGCCCCAGCATTTT
>-|TRBV19|TRBJ1-2|-
CASSIRDTGGYTF
TGTGCCAGTAGTATCCGAGACACGGGTGGCTACACCTTC
>-|TRBV10-3|TRBJ1-5|TRBD1
CAISRQGGSDQPQHF
TGTGCCATCAGCCGACAGGGGGGGAGCGATCAGCCCCAGCATTTT
>-|TRBV4-2|TRBJ1-2|-
CASSQATAGADYGYTF
TGTGCCAGCAGCCAAGCGACGGCCGGCGCGGACTATGGCTACACCTTC
>few|TRBV6-2/TRBV6-3|TRBJ1-1|TRBD1
CASSLGQGPTEAFF
TGTGCCAGCAGTCTCGGACAGGGACCCACTGAAGCTTTCTTT
>-|TRBV7-3|TRBJ2-3|-
CASSQRVRDTQYF
TGTGCCAGCAGCCAGCGGGTTAGGGATACGCAGTATTTT
>few|TRBV7-9|TRBJ2-5|-
CASSPSGRETQYF
TGTGCCAGCAGCCCATCCGGGCGGGAGACCCAGTACTTC
>-|TRBV7-9|TRBJ1-1|-
CASSLTWQHMNTEAFF
TGTGCCAGCAGCTTAACCTGGCAGCACATGAACACTGAAGCTTTCTTT